Detailed here is one T cell receptor beta chain. Antigen unknown. Germline-derived CDR1 and CDR2 are SGHRS and YFSETQ. The CDR3 extends over 12 amino acids. Deletions cut 0 bases from V and 8 bases from J, with 8 bases between. The record originates from a study of vaccination and CD4 T cells after COVID-19. On the study more broadly: Post-COVID draws followed diagnosis by a median around 97 days (range 35 to 161).

Sequence data for DNA of cultured CD4+ T cells were generated by the Oncomine TCR Beta short-read assay. TCRdb reprocessed the PCR reads via MiXCR and lists one record per CDR3 protein. The sample shows around 8,000 distinct CDR3 sequences, 35% to 40% of them seen only once. Treatment specified: roughly 10-day PBMC culture with coronavirus spike peptide pools or control peptides (ViraFEST assay). Investigators obtained the unexposed donor's CD4+ T cells before the COVID-19 pandemic (2011-2018). This chain links TRBV5-1 with TRBJ1-1; D ambiguous. This receptor was taken from a human donor in good health. Sequencing was carried out using CD4+ T cells from blood, cultured in vitro. The CDR3 DNA sequence: TGCGCCAGCAGCTTGGATCTCGGGGAAGCTTTCTTT. Translation gives CASSLDLGEAFF. Full variable domain (remainder filled in from reference TRBV5-1 and TRBJ1-1): KAGVTQTPRYLIKTRGQQVTLSCSPISGHRSVSWYQQTPGQGLQFLFEYFSETQRNKGNFPGRFSGRQFSNSRSEMNVSTLELGDSALYLCASSLDLGEAFFGQGTRLTVV.